This TCR beta chain is from a study of blood T cell repertoires in COVID-19. The protocol was immunoSEQ multiplex PCR, while the TCRdb copy is restricted to in-frame clones and leaves out a portion. This table holds about 160,000 clones, 80% to 85% found once. V shed 3 bases and J shed 4 bases, with 12 bases lying between them. The CDR3 covers 14 residues. Germline loops: CDR1 LNHDA, CDR2 SQIVND (reference sequence). Input material: peripheral blood. The TCR was taken from a woman older than 75 with active or convalescent COVID-19. The chain is built from TRBV19 and TRBJ1-2; a possible D gene is TRBD1 (6 bases). The DNA for the CDR3 is TGTGCCAGTAGTATGGGACAAGGACTCTATGGCTACACCTTC. Its translation is CASSMGQGLYGYTF.